This T cell receptor (beta chain) emerged from a study of identifying expanded T cells in peripheral blood. The study, taken as a whole, reports: Technical replicates showed around 1.2 changed clones; around two weeks 15 to 20; four weeks 19. Variance in clone template counts between two-week samples significantly increased with total template count across all healthy donors.

The assay was immunoSEQ multiplex PCR, and TCRdb's table has in-frame clones only and misses some. Altogether 80,000 to 95,000 clones are present, around 88% being singletons, with the ten largest covering approximately 4%. No infections or other immune events were documented during collection. The germline V gene has CDR1 MNHNS and CDR2 SASEGT. V shed 3 bases and J shed 5 bases, with 10 bases lying between them. This CDR3 is 14 amino acids long. In the case of this clone: Its target is not known.

Sequenced sample: blood. The V and J genes are TRBV6-1 and TRBJ2-2; TRBD1 is a possible D gene (5 bases). The sequence was obtained from a person between 18 and 75 years old in good health. The CDR3 bases are TGTGCCAGCAGTGACAGGGATGAAACCGGGGAGCTGTTTTTT. Protein: CASSDRDETGELFF.